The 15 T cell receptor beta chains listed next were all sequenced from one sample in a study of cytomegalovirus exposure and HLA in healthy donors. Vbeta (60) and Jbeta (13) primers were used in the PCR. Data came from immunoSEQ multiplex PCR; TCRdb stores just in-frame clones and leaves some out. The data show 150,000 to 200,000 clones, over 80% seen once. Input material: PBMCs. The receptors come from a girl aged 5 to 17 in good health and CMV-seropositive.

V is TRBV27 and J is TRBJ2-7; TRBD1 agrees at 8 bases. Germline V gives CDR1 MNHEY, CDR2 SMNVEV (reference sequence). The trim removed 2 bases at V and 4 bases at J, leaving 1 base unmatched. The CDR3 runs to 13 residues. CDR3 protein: CASSLTGGYEQYF. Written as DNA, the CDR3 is TGTGCCAGCAGTTTAACAGGGGGTTACGAGCAGTACTTC.

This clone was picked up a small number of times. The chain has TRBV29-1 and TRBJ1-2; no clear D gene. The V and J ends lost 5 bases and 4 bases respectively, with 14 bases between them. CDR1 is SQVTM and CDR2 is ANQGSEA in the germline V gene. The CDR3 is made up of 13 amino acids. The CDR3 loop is CSVRVADTYGYTF. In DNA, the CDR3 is TGCAGCGTTCGAGTGGCAGACACCTATGGCTACACCTTC.

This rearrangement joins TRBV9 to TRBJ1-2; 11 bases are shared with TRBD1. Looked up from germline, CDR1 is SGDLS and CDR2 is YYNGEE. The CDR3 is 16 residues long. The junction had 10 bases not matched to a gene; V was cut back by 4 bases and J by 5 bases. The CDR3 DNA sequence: TGTGCCAGCAGCCCCCCACGGGGACAGGGGGGATATGGCTACACCTTC. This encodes CASSPPRGQGGYGYTF.

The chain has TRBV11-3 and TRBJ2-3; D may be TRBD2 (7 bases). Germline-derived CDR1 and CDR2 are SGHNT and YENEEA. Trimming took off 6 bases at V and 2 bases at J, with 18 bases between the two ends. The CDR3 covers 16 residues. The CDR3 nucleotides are TGTGCCAGCAGGGGGTCGGGGGGACAATACACAGATACGCAGTATTTT. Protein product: CASRGSGGQYTDTQYF.

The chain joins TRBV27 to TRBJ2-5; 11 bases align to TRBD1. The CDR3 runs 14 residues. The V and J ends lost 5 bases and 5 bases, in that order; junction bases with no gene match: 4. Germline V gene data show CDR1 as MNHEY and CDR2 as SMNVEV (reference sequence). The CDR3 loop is CASSRTGGIETQYF. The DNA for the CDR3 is TGTGCCAGCAGTCGGACAGGGGGCATCGAGACCCAGTACTTC.

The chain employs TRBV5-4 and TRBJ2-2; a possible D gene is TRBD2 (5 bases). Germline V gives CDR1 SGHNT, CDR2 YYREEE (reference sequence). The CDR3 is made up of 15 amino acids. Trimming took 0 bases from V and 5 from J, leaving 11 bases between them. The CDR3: CASSLGGPGTGELFF. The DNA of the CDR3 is TGTGCCAGCAGCTTGGGAGGGCCGGGAACCGGGGAGCTGTTTTTT.

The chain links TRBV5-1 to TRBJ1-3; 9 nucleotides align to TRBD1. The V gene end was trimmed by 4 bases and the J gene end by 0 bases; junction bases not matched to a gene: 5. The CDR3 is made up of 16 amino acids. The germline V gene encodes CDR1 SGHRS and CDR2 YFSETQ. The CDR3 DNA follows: TGCGCCAGCAGCCCACGGACAGGGGACTCTGGAAACACCATATATTTT. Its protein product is CASSPRTGDSGNTIYF.

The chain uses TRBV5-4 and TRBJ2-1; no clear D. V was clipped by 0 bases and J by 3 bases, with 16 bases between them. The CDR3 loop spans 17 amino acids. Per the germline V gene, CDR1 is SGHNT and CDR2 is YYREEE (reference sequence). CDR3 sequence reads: CASSLATGGLGYNEQFF. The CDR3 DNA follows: TGTGCCAGCAGCTTGGCGACGGGTGGCTTGGGCTACAATGAGCAGTTCTTC.

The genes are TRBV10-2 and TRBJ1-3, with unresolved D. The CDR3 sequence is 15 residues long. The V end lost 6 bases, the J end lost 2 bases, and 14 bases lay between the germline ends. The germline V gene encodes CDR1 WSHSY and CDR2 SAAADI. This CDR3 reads CASSDSGEAGNTIYF. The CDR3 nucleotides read TGCGCCAGCAGCGACTCTGGTGAGGCTGGAAACACCATATATTTT.

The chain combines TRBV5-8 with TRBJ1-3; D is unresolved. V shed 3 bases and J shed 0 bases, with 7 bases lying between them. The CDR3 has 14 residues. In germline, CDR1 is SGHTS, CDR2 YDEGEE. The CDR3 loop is CASSSSISGNTIYF. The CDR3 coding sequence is TGTGCCAGCAGCTCGAGTATCTCTGGAAACACCATATATTTT.

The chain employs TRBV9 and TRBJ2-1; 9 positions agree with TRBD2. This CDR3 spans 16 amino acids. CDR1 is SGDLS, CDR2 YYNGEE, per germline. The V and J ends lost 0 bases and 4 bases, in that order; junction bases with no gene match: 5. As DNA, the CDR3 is TGTGCCAGCAGCGTAGCTGGGACTAGCCAATACAATGAGCAGTTCTTC. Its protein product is CASSVAGTSQYNEQFF.

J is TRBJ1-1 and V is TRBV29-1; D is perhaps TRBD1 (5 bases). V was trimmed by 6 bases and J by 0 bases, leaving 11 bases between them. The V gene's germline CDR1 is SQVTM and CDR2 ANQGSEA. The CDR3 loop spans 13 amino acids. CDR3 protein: CSVGGQLNTEAFF. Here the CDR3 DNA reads TGCAGCGTCGGGGGTCAGCTGAACACTGAAGCTTTCTTT. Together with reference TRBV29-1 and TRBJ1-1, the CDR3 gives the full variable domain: SAVISQKPSRDICQRGTSLTIQCQVDSQVTMMFWYRQQPGQSLTLIATANQGSEATYESGFVIDKFPISRPNLTFSTLTVSNMSPEDSSIYLCSVGGQLNTEAFFGQGTRLTVV.

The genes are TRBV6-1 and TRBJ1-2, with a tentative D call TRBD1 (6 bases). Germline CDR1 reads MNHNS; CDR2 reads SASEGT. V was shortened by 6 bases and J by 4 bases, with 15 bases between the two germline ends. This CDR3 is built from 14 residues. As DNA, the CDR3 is TGTGCCAGCAGGGAAACCGGGACAACCTATGGCTACACCTTC. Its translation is CASRETGTTYGYTF.

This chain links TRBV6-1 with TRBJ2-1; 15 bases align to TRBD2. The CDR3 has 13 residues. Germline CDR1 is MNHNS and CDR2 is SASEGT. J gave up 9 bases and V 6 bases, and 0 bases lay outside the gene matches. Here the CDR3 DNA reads TGTGCCAGCAGGGGACTAGCGGGGGGTGAGCAGTTCTTC. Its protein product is CASRGLAGGEQFF.

The CDR3 spells CASSTGVGREQFF. The CDR3 nucleotides are TGTGCCAGTAGTACGGGGGTGGGCCGGGAGCAGTTCTTC. V and J are TRBV19 and TRBJ2-1; D is perhaps TRBD2 (6 bases). The CDR3 has 13 residues. V was trimmed by 4 bases and J by 10 bases, leaving 14 bases between them. Per germline, CDR1 LNHDA and CDR2 SQIVND (reference sequence).